A selection of T cell receptor beta chains follows, all from one sample in a study of blood T cell repertoires in COVID-19. TCRdb keeps only in-frame clones here, not all; method: immunoSEQ multiplex PCR. There are roughly 380,000 clones in the sample; more than 85% occur only once, and 3% lies in the top ten. The specimen was PBMCs or T cells enriched from blood (not recorded which). The origin of the receptors is a woman between 25 and 40 years old who had recovered from COVID-19. Each CDR3 is given with its conserved first and last residue. The order of the fields is CDR3 protein, CDR3 DNA, D gene, clone size, V gene, J gene. A D gene is named only where the DNA matches it firmly. Clone size appears in some rows only: once, few, many, or a class for an expanded clone.

CDR3aa: CSVEEETTYEQYF; CDR3nt: TGCAGCGTTGAAGAGGAGACTACCTACGAGCAGTACTTC; d_gene: .; abundance: .; v_gene: TRBV29-1; j_gene: TRBJ2-7
CDR3aa: CASSREGLFYEQYF; CDR3nt: TGCGCCAGCAGCCGCGAGGGACTATTCTACGAGCAGTACTTC; d_gene: TRBD2; abundance: .; v_gene: TRBV4-1; j_gene: TRBJ2-7
CDR3aa: CASSQGGELAYGYTF; CDR3nt: TGTGCCAGCTCCCAAGGGGGGGAGTTAGCCTATGGCTACACCTTC; d_gene: .; abundance: .; v_gene: TRBV5-6; j_gene: TRBJ1-2
CDR3aa: CASSDVGVREKLFF; CDR3nt: TGTGCCAGCAGTGATGTCGGGGTGAGGGAAAAACTGTTTTTT; d_gene: .; abundance: .; v_gene: TRBV2; j_gene: TRBJ1-4
CDR3aa: CASSLARWMSSYEQYF; CDR3nt: TGTGCCAGCAGCTTGGCCAGGTGGATGAGCTCCTACGAGCAGTACTTC; d_gene: .; abundance: .; v_gene: TRBV5-5; j_gene: TRBJ2-7
CDR3aa: CASSQTLLDRGGYTF; CDR3nt: TGTGCCAGCTCCCAAACCCTCCTCGACAGGGGAGGCTACACCTTC; d_gene: TRBD1; abundance: .; v_gene: TRBV18; j_gene: TRBJ1-2
CDR3aa: CASSTQPSGGPKNTGELFF; CDR3nt: TGTGCCAGTAGTACCCAGCCTAGCGGGGGGCCGAAGAACACCGGGGAGCTGTTTTTT; d_gene: TRBD2; abundance: .; v_gene: TRBV19; j_gene: TRBJ2-2
CDR3aa: CASSPDRDYGYTF; CDR3nt: TGTGCCAGCAGCCCGGACAGGGACTATGGCTACACCTTC; d_gene: TRBD1; abundance: few; v_gene: TRBV11-2; j_gene: TRBJ1-2
CDR3aa: CASSLRVLGQRLNYGYTF; CDR3nt: TGTGCCAGCAGCTTAAGGGTGTTAGGACAGAGATTGAACTATGGCTACACCTTC; d_gene: .; abundance: .; v_gene: TRBV7-9; j_gene: TRBJ1-2
CDR3aa: CASSEYSGAYNEQFF; CDR3nt: TGTGCCAGCAGTGAATATAGCGGCGCCTACAATGAGCAGTTCTTC; d_gene: .; abundance: .; v_gene: TRBV25-1; j_gene: TRBJ2-1
CDR3aa: CASSTLAGGLRSNTGELFF; CDR3nt: TGTGCCAGTAGTACCTTAGCGGGGGGCCTACGTTCGAACACCGGGGAGCTGTTTTTT; d_gene: TRBD2; abundance: .; v_gene: TRBV19; j_gene: TRBJ2-2
CDR3aa: CASSFDRGSYEQYF; CDR3nt: TGTGCCAGCAGTTTTGACAGGGGATCCTACGAGCAGTACTTC; d_gene: TRBD1; abundance: .; v_gene: TRBV28; j_gene: TRBJ2-7
CDR3aa: CASSESSLNTEAFF; CDR3nt: TGTGCCAGCAGTGAGTCGTCACTTAACACTGAAGCTTTCTTT; d_gene: .; abundance: once; v_gene: TRBV2; j_gene: TRBJ1-1
CDR3aa: CASSMGQGTYNEQFF; CDR3nt: TGTGCCAGTAGCATGGGACAGGGAACTTACAATGAGCAGTTCTTC; d_gene: TRBD1; abundance: once; v_gene: TRBV19; j_gene: TRBJ2-1
CDR3aa: CASSIGQGQLSYEQYF; CDR3nt: TGTGCCAGTAGTATCGGACAGGGCCAACTATCCTACGAGCAGTACTTC; d_gene: TRBD1; abundance: .; v_gene: TRBV19; j_gene: TRBJ2-7
CDR3aa: CASSLDIQVSPLHF; CDR3nt: TGTGCCAGCAGCTTAGATATTCAGGTATCACCCCTCCACTTT; d_gene: .; abundance: few; v_gene: TRBV11-2; j_gene: TRBJ1-6
CDR3aa: CASSELNEQFF; CDR3nt: TGTGCCAGCAGTGAACTGAATGAGCAGTTCTTC; d_gene: .; abundance: .; v_gene: TRBV2; j_gene: TRBJ2-1
CDR3aa: CASSEAGEFADTQYF; CDR3nt: TGTGCCAGCAGTGAAGCGGGAGAATTCGCAGATACGCAGTATTTT; d_gene: .; abundance: once; v_gene: TRBV6-1; j_gene: TRBJ2-3
CDR3aa: CASSVQQGTRYNEQFF; CDR3nt: TGTGCCAGCAGCGTCCAACAGGGGACCCGCTACAATGAGCAGTTCTTC; d_gene: TRBD1; abundance: once; v_gene: TRBV4-2; j_gene: TRBJ2-1
CDR3aa: CASSYKASGGYEQYF; CDR3nt: TGTGCCAGCAGTTACAAGGCTAGCGGGGGGTACGAGCAGTACTTC; d_gene: TRBD2; abundance: .; v_gene: TRBV6-2/TRBV6-3; j_gene: TRBJ2-7
CDR3aa: CASSLTGVEQFF; CDR3nt: TGTGCCAGCAGCCTCACAGGGGTCGAGCAGTTCTTC; d_gene: TRBD1; abundance: .; v_gene: TRBV11-2; j_gene: TRBJ2-1
CDR3aa: CASSPWTSGGSYEQYF; CDR3nt: TGTGCCAGTAGTCCCTGGACTAGCGGGGGATCCTACGAGCAGTACTTC; d_gene: TRBD2; abundance: .; v_gene: TRBV19; j_gene: TRBJ2-7
CDR3aa: CASSRASAETQYF; CDR3nt: TGTGCCAGCAGCCGAGCGTCTGCAGAGACCCAGTACTTC; d_gene: .; abundance: .; v_gene: TRBV7-3; j_gene: TRBJ2-5
CDR3aa: CASSPRTSGYNEQFF; CDR3nt: TGTGCCAGCAGTCCACGGACTAGCGGATACAATGAGCAGTTCTTC; d_gene: TRBD2; abundance: .; v_gene: TRBV6-5; j_gene: TRBJ2-1
CDR3aa: CASSLLAGGLQETQYF; CDR3nt: TGCGCCAGCAGCTTACTAGCGGGGGGCCTCCAAGAGACCCAGTACTTC; d_gene: TRBD2; abundance: .; v_gene: TRBV5-1; j_gene: TRBJ2-5
CDR3aa: CASSVDIFNEQFF; CDR3nt: TGTGCCAGCAGCGTGGACATCTTCAATGAGCAGTTCTTC; d_gene: .; abundance: .; v_gene: TRBV5-5; j_gene: TRBJ2-1
CDR3aa: CASSEDDTPF; CDR3nt: TGCGCCAGCAGTGAGGATGACACGCCGTTT; d_gene: .; abundance: .; v_gene: TRBV10-1; j_gene: TRBJ1-1